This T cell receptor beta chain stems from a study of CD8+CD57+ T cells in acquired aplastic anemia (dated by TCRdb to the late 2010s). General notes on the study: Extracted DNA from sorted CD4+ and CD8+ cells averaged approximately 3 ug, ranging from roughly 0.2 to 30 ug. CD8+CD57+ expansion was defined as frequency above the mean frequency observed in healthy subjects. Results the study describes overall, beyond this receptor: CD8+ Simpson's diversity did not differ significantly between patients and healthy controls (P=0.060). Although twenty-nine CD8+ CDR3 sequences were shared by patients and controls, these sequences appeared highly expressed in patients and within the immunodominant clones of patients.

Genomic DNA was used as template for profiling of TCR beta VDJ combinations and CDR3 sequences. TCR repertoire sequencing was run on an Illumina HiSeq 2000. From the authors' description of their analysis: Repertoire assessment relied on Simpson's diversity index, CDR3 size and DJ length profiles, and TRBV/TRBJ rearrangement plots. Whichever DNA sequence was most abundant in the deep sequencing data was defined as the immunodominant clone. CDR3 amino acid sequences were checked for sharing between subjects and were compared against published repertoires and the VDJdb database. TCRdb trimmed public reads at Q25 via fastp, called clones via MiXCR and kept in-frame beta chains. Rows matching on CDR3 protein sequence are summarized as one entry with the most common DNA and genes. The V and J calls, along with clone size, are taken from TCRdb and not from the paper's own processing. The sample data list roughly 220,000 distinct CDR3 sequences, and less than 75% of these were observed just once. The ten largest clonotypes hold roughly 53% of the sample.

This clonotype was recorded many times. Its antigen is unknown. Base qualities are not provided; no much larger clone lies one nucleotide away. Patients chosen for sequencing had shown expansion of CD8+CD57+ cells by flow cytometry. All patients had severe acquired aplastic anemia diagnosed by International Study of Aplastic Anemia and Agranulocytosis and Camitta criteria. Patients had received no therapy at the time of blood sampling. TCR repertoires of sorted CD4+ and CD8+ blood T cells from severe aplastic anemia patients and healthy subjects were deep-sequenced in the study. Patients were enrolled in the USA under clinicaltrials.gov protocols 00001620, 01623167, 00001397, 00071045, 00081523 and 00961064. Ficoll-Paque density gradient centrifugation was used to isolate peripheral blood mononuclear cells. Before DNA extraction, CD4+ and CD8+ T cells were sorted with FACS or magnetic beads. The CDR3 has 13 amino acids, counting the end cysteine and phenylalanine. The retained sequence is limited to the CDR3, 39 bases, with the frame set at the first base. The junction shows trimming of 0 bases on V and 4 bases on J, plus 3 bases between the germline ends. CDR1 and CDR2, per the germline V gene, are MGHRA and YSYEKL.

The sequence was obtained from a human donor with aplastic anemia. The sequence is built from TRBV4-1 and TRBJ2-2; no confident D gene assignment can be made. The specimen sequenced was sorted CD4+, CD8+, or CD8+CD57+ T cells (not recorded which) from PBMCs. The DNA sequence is TGCGCCAGCAGCCAAGAATTCACCGGGGAGCTGTTTTTT. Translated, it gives CASSQEFTGELFF.